This T cell receptor (beta chain) was identified in a study of blood T cell repertoires in COVID-19. Study overall: Acute-phase and convalescent COVID-19 samples originated in the United States, Italy and Spain.

The assay was immunoSEQ multiplex PCR, and TCRdb's table has in-frame clones only and misses some. The table shows approximately 100,000 clones, with about 85% occurring only once. The CDR3 contains 14 residues. With 3 bases clipped from V and 3 bases from J, the junction kept 2 bases outside the gene matches. Germline CDR1 reads ENHRY; CDR2 reads SYGVKD. The sequence was collected from a woman in her 70s with active or convalescent COVID-19. Specimen: peripheral blood. This sequence joins TRBV10-3 and TRBJ1-5; TRBD1 agrees at 7 bases. The CDR3 nucleotides are TGTGCCATCAGTGAAGGGACAGACAATCAGCCCCAGCATTTT. Translation: CAISEGTDNQPQHF.